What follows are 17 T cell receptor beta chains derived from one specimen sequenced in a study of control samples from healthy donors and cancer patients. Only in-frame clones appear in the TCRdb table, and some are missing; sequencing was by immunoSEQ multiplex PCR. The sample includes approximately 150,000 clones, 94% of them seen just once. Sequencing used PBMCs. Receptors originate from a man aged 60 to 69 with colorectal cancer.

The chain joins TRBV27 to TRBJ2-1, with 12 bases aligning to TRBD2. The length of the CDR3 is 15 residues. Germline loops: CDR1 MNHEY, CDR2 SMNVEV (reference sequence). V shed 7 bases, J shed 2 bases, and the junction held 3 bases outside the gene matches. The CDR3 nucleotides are TGTGCCAGCAATAGACTAGCGGGGGCCTACAATGAGCAGTTCTTC. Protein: CASNRLAGAYNEQFF.

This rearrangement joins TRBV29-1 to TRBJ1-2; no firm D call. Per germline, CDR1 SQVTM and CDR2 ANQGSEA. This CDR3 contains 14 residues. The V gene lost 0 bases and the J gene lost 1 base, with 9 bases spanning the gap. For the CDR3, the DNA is TGCAGCGTTGAAGACAGGAGAGATAACTATGGCTACACCTTC. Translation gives CSVEDRRDNYGYTF.

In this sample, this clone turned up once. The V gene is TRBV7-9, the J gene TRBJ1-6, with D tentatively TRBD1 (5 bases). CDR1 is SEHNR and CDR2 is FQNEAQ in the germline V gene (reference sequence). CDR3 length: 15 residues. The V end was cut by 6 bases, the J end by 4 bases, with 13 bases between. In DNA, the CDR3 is TGTGCCAGCAGTAGATCGGGGGGATATAATTCACCCCTCCACTTT. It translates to CASSRSGGYNSPLHF.

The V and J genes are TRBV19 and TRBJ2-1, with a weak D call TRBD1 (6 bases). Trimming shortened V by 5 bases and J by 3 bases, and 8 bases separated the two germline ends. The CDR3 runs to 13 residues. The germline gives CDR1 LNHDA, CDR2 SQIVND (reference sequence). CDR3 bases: TGTGCCAGTAGTCAGACAGGCTACAATGAGCAGTTCTTC. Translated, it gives CASSQTGYNEQFF.

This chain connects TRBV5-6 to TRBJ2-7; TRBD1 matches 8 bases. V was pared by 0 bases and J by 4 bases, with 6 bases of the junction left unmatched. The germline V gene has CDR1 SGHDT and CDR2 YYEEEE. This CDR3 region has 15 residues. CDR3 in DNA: TGTGCCAGCAGCTTGGGACAGGGGAAGAGGTACGAGCAGTACTTC. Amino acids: CASSLGQGKRYEQYF.

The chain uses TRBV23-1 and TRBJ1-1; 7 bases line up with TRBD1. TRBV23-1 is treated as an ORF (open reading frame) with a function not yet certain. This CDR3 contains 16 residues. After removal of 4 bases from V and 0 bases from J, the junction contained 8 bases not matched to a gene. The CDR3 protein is CASSRDSRGLNTEAFF. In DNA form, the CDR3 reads TGCGCCAGCAGTCGGGACAGCAGGGGTTTGAACACTGAAGCTTTCTTT.

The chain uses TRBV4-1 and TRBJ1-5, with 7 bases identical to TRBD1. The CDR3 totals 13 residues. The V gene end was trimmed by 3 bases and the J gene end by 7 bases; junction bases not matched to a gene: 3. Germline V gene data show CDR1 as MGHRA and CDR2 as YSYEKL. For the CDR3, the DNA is TGCGCCAGCAGCCATGACAGGGTCCAGCCCCAGCATTTT. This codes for CASSHDRVQPQHF.

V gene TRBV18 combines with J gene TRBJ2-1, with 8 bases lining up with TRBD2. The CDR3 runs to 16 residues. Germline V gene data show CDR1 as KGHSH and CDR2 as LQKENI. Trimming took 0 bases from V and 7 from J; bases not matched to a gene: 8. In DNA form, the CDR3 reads TGTGCCAGCTCACCACCGAGGCGGGGGGCCCCGAATGAGCAGTTCTTC. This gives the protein CASSPPRRGAPNEQFF.

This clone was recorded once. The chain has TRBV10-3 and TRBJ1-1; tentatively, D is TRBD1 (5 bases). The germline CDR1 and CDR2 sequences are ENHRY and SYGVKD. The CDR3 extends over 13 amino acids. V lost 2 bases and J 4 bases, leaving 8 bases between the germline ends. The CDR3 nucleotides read TGTGCCATCAGTGAGACGAGGGGCACTGAAGCTTTCTTT. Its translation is CAISETRGTEAFF.

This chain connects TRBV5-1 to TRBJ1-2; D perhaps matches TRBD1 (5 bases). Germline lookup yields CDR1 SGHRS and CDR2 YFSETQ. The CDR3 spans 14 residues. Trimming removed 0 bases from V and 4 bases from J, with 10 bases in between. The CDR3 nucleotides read TGCGCCAGCAGCTTGGACTCGGGGACCTATGGCTACACCTTC. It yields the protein CASSLDSGTYGYTF.

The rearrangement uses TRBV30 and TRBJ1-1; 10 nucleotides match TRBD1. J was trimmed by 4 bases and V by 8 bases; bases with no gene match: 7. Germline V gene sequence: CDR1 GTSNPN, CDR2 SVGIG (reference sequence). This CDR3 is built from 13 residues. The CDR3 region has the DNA TGTGCCATCCGGGACAGGGGTTTCACTGAAGCTTTCTTT. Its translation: CAIRDRGFTEAFF. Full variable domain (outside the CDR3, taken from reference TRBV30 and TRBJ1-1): SQTIHQWPATLVQPVGSPLSLECTVEGTSNPNLYWYRQAAGRGLQLLFYSVGIGQISSEVPQNLSASRPQDRQFILSSKKLLLSDSGFYLCAIRDRGFTEAFFGQGTRLTVV.

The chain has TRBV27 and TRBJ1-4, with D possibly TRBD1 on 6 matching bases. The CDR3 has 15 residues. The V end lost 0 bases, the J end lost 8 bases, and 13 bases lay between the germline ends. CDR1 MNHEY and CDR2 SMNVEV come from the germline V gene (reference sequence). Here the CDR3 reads CASSLSIGGREKLFF. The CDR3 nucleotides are TGTGCCAGCAGTTTATCGATCGGGGGGCGGGAAAAACTGTTTTTT.

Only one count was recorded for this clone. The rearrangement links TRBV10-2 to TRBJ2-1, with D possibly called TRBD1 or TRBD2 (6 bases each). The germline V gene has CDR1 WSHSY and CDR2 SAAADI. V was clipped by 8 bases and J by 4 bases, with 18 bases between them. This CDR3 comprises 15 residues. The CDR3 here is CASLEGGAQYNEQFF. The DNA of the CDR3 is TGCGCCAGCCTAGAGGGGGGAGCACAATACAATGAGCAGTTCTTC.

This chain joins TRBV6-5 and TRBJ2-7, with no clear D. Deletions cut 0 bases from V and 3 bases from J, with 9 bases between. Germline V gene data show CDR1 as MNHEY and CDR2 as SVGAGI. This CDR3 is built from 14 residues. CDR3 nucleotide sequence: TGTGCCAGCAGTTACTCGGCCGAAGACTACGAGCAGTACTTC. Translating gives CASSYSAEDYEQYF.

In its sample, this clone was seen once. The CDR3 sequence: CASSLESSFVNTEAFF. DNA of the CDR3: TGTGCCAGCAGTTTAGAGTCATCGTTCGTGAACACTGAAGCTTTCTTT. V gene TRBV27 combines with J gene TRBJ1-1; D is ambiguous. This CDR3 is 16 amino acids long. Germline assignment: CDR1 MNHEY and CDR2 SMNVEV (reference sequence). The V gene lost 2 bases and the J gene lost 0 bases, with 13 bases spanning the gap.

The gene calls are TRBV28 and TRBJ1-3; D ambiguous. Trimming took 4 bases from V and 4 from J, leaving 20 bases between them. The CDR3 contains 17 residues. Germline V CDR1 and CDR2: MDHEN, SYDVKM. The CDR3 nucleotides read TGTGCCAGCAGTTCGCATGACGGAGGACCTCTGGGAAACACCATATATTTT. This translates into CASSSHDGGPLGNTIYF.

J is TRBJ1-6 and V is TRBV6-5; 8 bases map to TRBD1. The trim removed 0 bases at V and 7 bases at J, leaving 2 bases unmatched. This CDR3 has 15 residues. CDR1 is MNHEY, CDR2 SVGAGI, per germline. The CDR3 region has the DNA TGTGCCAGCAGTTACTCCCAGGGGGCGAATTCACCCCTCCACTTT. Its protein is CASSYSQGANSPLHF.